This T cell receptor beta chain is drawn from a study of blood T cell repertoires in COVID-19. Overall study context: Material from acute and convalescent COVID-19 was sourced from the United States, Italy and Spain. The cDNA or gDNA used as material had been derived from T cells, B-cell-depleted T cells, or PBMCs.

The germline gives CDR1 SGHRS, CDR2 YFSETQ. J gave up 3 bases and V 4 bases, and 9 bases lay outside the gene matches. The CDR3 has 16 amino acids. Sequenced by immunoSEQ multiplex PCR; TCRdb stores in-frame clones only, minus some. The sample holds about 260,000 clones, over 75% seen once. The receptor was isolated from a woman in her seventies with COVID-19, enrolled during active disease. The chain combines TRBV5-1 with TRBJ1-4; 7 bases line up with TRBD1. Sequenced input: peripheral blood. The CDR3 region is CASSAGGTVPNEKLFF. Here the CDR3 DNA reads TGCGCCAGCAGCGCAGGGGGGACCGTACCTAATGAAAAACTGTTTTTT. The complete variable domain, with remaining parts taken from reference TRBV5-1 and TRBJ1-4, reads KAGVTQTPRYLIKTRGQQVTLSCSPISGHRSVSWYQQTPGQGLQFLFEYFSETQRNKGNFPGRFSGRQFSNSRSEMNVSTLELGDSALYLCASSAGGTVPNEKLFFGSGTQLSVL.